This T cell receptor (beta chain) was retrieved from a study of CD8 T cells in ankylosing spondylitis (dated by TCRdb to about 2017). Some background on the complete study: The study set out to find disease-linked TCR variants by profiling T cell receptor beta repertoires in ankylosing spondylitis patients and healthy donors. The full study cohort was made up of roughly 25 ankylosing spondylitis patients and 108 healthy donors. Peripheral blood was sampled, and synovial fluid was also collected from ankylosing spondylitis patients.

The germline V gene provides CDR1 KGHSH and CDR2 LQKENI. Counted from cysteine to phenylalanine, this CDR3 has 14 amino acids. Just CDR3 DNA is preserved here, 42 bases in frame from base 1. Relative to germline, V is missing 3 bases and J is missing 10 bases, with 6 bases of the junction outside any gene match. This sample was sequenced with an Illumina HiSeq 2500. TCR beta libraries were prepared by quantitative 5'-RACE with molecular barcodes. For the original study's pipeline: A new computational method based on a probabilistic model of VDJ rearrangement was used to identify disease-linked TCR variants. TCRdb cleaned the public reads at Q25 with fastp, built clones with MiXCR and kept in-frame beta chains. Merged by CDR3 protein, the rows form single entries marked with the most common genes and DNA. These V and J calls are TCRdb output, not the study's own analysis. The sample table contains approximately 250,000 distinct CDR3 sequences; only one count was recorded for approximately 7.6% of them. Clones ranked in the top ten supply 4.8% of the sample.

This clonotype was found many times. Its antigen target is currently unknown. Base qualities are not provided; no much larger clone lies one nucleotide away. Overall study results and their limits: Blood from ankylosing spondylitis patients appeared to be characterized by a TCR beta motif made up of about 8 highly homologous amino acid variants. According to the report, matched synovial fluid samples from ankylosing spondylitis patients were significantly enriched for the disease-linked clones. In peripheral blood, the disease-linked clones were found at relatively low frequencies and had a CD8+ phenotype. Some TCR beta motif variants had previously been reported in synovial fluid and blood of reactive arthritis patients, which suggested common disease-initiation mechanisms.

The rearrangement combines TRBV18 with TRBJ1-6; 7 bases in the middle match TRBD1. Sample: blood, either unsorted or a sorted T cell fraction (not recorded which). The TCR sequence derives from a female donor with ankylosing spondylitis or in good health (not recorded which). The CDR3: CASSPRDSNSPLHF. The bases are TGTGCCAGCTCACCCCGGGACAGTAACTCACCCCTCCACTTT.